The next 23 T cell receptor beta chains were all read from a single sample in a study of OX40 agonist ivuxolimab in advanced cancers. The data were produced by immunoSEQ multiplex PCR, yet TCRdb's version contains in-frame clones alone and is incomplete. The data contain some 100,000 clones, 75% to 95% of them singletons. This specimen consisted of CD4+ or CD8+ T cells sorted from blood, obtained in a trial of the OX40 agonist ivuxolimab. All receptors derive from an adult with an advanced solid tumor such as melanoma, head and neck, liver or kidney cancer.

The V and J genes are TRBV7-9 and TRBJ1-1; no clear D gene. Per germline, CDR1 SEHNR and CDR2 FQNEAQ (reference sequence). This CDR3 spans 11 amino acids. Trimming stripped 0 bases from V and 4 bases from J, with 0 bases between. In nucleotides, the CDR3 is TGTGCCAGCAGCTTAGCCACTGAAGCTTTCTTT. It specifies CASSLATEAFF.

The rearrangement uses TRBV28 and TRBJ2-7, with D perhaps TRBD1 (6 bases). The CDR3 length is 14 residues. The germline V gene encodes CDR1 MDHEN and CDR2 SYDVKM. Trimming removed 5 bases from V and 3 bases from J, with 14 bases in between. CDR3 in DNA: TGTGCCAGCAGTAAACCGGGACAAAACTACGAGCAGTACTTC. Residues: CASSKPGQNYEQYF.

The chain couples TRBV7-8 to TRBJ1-3; 7 bases agree with TRBD1. V gave up 5 bases and J gave up 9 bases; unmatched junction bases: 7. Germline CDR1 SGHVS, CDR2 FQNEAQ. The CDR3 loop spans 13 amino acids. CDR3 region: CASSPDRVGTIYF. CDR3 nucleotide sequence: TGTGCCAGCAGCCCCGACAGGGTGGGCACCATATATTTT.

The CDR3 region is CASSLTGGTQETQYF. The CDR3 nucleotides read TGTGCCAGCAGCTTAACGGGAGGAACCCAAGAGACCCAGTACTTC. The chain combines TRBV7-2 with TRBJ2-5; 7 bases are shared with TRBD2. The germline CDR1 and CDR2 sequences are SGHTA and FQGNSA. The CDR3 runs 15 residues. Germline trimming cut 2 bases from V and 1 base from J; bases unmatched to any gene: 4.

This clone occurred a few times. V usage is TRBV19 and J usage is TRBJ1-3, with TRBD1 matching 12 bases. The CDR3 totals 19 residues. Germline assignment: CDR1 LNHDA and CDR2 SQIVND (reference sequence). Trimming took 4 bases from V and 2 from J; bases not matched to a gene: 12. The CDR3, as DNA: TGTGCCAGTAGTAGGGGCACGGGACAGGGGGCTGAAGCTGGAAACACCATATATTTT. As protein: CASSRGTGQGAEAGNTIYF.

The V and J genes are TRBV6-1 and TRBJ2-1, with 7 bases aligning to TRBD1. V shed 8 bases and J 10 bases; nucleotides not matched to a gene: 11. Germline values: CDR1 MNHNS, CDR2 SASEGT. This CDR3 region has 13 residues. In DNA, the CDR3 is TGTGCCAGCGGGAGACAGGGTTTCACCGAGCAGTTCTTC. Translation gives CASGRQGFTEQFF.

About this clone itself: Other DNA sequences in this sample translate to the same CDR3. The chain combines TRBV18 with TRBJ2-5; 10 bases are shared with TRBD1. CDR3 length: 15 residues. Germline lookup yields CDR1 KGHSH and CDR2 LQKENI. The J segment lost 4 bases and the V segment lost 3 bases, leaving 5 bases of the junction unmatched. DNA for the CDR3: TGTGCCAGCTCACCCCCCGGACAGGGGGGAGAGACCCAGTACTTC. Translating it yields CASSPPGQGGETQYF.

The chain employs TRBV7-9 and TRBJ2-1; D is undetermined. The V end lost 2 bases, the J end lost 2 bases, and 10 bases lay between the germline ends. The germline CDR1 and CDR2 sequences are SEHNR and FQNEAQ (reference sequence). The CDR3 has 15 amino acids. CDR3 protein: CASSLSGLTYNEQFF. The CDR3 bases are TGTGCCAGCAGCTTAAGTGGGTTAACCTACAATGAGCAGTTCTTC.

The chain is built from TRBV19 and TRBJ2-2; D not resolved. CDR1 LNHDA and CDR2 SQIVND come from the germline V gene (reference sequence). Trimming left V 3 bases short and J 4 bases short, with 3 bases between. The CDR3 totals 12 residues. In nucleotides, the CDR3 is TGTGCCAGTAGTATTGGCACCGGGGAGCTGTTTTTT. The encoded protein is CASSIGTGELFF.

V gene TRBV4-3 combines with J gene TRBJ2-5, with a tentative D call TRBD1 (6 bases). Germline CDR1 is LGHNA and CDR2 is YSLEER. V lost 4 bases to trimming and J lost 5 bases, with 17 bases between them. The CDR3 is 15 amino acids. CDR3 loop: CASSRQQGQGETQYF. The DNA for the CDR3 is TGCGCCAGCAGCCGACAACAGGGCCAAGGGGAGACCCAGTACTTC.

J is TRBJ2-7 and V is TRBV7-2; 12 bases line up with TRBD2. The V and J ends lost 5 bases and 4 bases, in that order; junction bases with no gene match: 3. In germline, CDR1 is SGHTA, CDR2 FQGNSA. CDR3 size: 14 residues. CDR3 protein: CASSRTSGTYEQYF. The CDR3 nucleotides read TGTGCCAGCAGCCGGACTAGCGGGACTTACGAGCAGTACTTC.

This clone has just one count. The J gene is TRBJ1-3, the V gene TRBV5-4; 8 bases agree with TRBD1. Germline-derived CDR1 and CDR2 are SGHNT and YYREEE (reference sequence). The CDR3 runs to 16 residues. The junction had 6 bases not matched to a gene; V was cut back by 4 bases and J by 0 bases. CDR3 sequence: CASSAGTGNSGNTIYF. In nucleotides, the CDR3 is TGTGCCAGCAGCGCCGGGACAGGAAACTCTGGAAACACCATATATTTT.

This CDR3 reads CASSLVLAGGPVGNEQFF. Here the CDR3 DNA reads TGTGCCAGCAGCTTGGTCCTAGCGGGAGGGCCGGTTGGCAATGAGCAGTTCTTC. The genes are TRBV5-6 and TRBJ2-1, with 12 bases matching TRBD2. Germline-derived CDR1 and CDR2 are SGHDT and YYEEEE. Trimming removed 0 bases from V and 6 bases from J; junction bases left unmatched: 10. CDR3 length: 18 amino acids. The entire variable domain, with the rest obtained from reference TRBV5-6 and TRBJ2-1, is as follows: DAGVTQSPTHLIKTRGQQVTLRCSPKSGHDTVSWYQQALGQGPQFIFQYYEEEERQRGNFPDRFSGHQFPNYSSELNVNALLLGDSALYLCASSLVLAGGPVGNEQFFGPGTRLTVL.

The rearrangement links TRBV18 to TRBJ2-7; a weak D match, TRBD1 (7 bases). Germline CDR1 and CDR2: KGHSH and LQKENI. The CDR3 spans 15 residues. Between the trimmed V and J ends, which lost 3 bases and 4 bases, there was a span of 16 bases. The CDR3 loop reads CASSPLGAGGYEQYF. CDR3 DNA: TGTGCCAGCTCACCTCTAGGGGCAGGGGGGTACGAGCAGTACTTC.

The J gene is TRBJ2-7, the V gene TRBV7-9; 7 positions agree with TRBD2. CDR1 and CDR2 from the germline V gene are SEHNR and FQNEAQ (reference sequence). After removal of 1 base from V and 0 bases from J, the junction contained 6 bases not matched to a gene. This CDR3 comprises 16 residues. In DNA form, the CDR3 reads TGTGCCAGCAGCTTAGTTTCGGCGGGAGCCTCCTACGAGCAGTACTTC. Protein: CASSLVSAGASYEQYF.

This clone was observed a single time. This chain uses TRBV2 with TRBJ2-7, with a tentative D call TRBD2 (5 bases). The germline CDR1 and CDR2 sequences are SNHLY and FYNNEI. The CDR3 extends over 12 amino acids. Trimming took 7 bases from V and 6 from J, leaving 13 bases between them. CDR3 protein: CASKLDGAEQYF. The CDR3 DNA reads as TGTGCCAGCAAACTAGACGGTGCCGAGCAGTACTTC.

This clone was detected once. The chain carries TRBV7-6 and TRBJ1-5, with 8 bases identical to TRBD1. The CDR3 totals 17 residues. Looked up from germline, CDR1 is SGHVS and CDR2 is FNYEAQ. The J segment lost 5 bases and the V segment lost 1 base, leaving 10 bases of the junction unmatched. The CDR3 sequence is CASSLGPRDRRDQPQHF. CDR3 nucleotides: TGTGCCAGCAGCTTAGGCCCGCGGGACAGGCGAGATCAGCCCCAGCATTTT. Full variable domain (remainder filled in from reference TRBV7-6 and TRBJ1-5): GAGVSQSPRYKVTKRGQDVALRCDPISGHVSLYWYRQALGQGPEFLTYFNYEAQQDKSGLPNDRFSAERPEGSISTLTIQRTEQRDSAMYRCASSLGPRDRRDQPQHFGDGTRLSIL.

This chain links TRBV10-2 with TRBJ2-7; D possibly corresponds to TRBD1 (6 bases). CDR3 length: 14 residues. V was pared by 1 base and J by 6 bases, with 13 bases between. Germline V gene sequence: CDR1 WSHSY, CDR2 SAAADI. Here the CDR3 reads CASSEFTQGSEQYF. Here the CDR3 DNA reads TGCGCCAGCAGTGAGTTTACACAGGGTTCCGAGCAGTACTTC.

The gene calls are TRBV28 and TRBJ2-1; D gene uncertain. Germline loops: CDR1 MDHEN, CDR2 SYDVKM. The CDR3 has 13 residues. V lost 3 bases to trimming and J lost 5 bases, with 8 bases between them. The CDR3 bases are TGTGCCAGCAGTTTTCCTACCAACAATGAGCAGTTCTTC. Encoded protein: CASSFPTNNEQFF.

A few counts support this clone. The chain combines TRBV19 with TRBJ1-5, with TRBD1 identical over 7 bases. Per the germline V gene, CDR1 is LNHDA and CDR2 is SQIVND (reference sequence). The CDR3 spans 16 residues. The V segment lost 4 bases and the J segment 4 bases; nucleotides outside the gene matches: 10. This CDR3 reads CASSTTGQVINQPQHF. The DNA for the CDR3 is TGTGCCAGTAGTACCACTGGACAGGTGATAAATCAGCCCCAGCATTTT.

For this clone: The sample holds other DNA sequences that translate to the same CDR3. The CDR3 sequence: CASSLSGGRETQYF. The CDR3 DNA reads as TGTGCCAGCAGCTTAAGCGGCGGGAGAGAGACCCAGTACTTC. The rearrangement joins TRBV11-2 to TRBJ2-5, with 7 nucleotides matching TRBD2. This CDR3 has 14 amino acids. Germline V lookup: CDR1 SGHAT, CDR2 FQNNGV. The V and J ends lost 2 bases and 4 bases, in that order; junction bases with no gene match: 4.

The chain carries TRBV29-1 and TRBJ2-1; D remains ambiguous. Germline V gene data show CDR1 as SQVTM and CDR2 as ANQGSEA. V lost 4 bases and J 0 bases, leaving 16 bases between the germline ends. This CDR3 has 16 amino acids. Here the CDR3 DNA reads TGCAGCGTTGTTGAGGTGCGGCACGGCTCCTACAATGAGCAGTTCTTC. The encoded protein is CSVVEVRHGSYNEQFF.

This sequence joins TRBV18 and TRBJ2-7; no firm D call. Germline CDR1 KGHSH, CDR2 LQKENI. Between the trimmed V and J ends, which lost 0 bases and 7 bases, there was a span of 16 bases. This CDR3 region has 15 residues. The CDR3 region has the DNA TGTGCCAGCTCACCACCAGGACCGCTCCGGGTGGAGCAGTACTTC. It specifies CASSPPGPLRVEQYF.